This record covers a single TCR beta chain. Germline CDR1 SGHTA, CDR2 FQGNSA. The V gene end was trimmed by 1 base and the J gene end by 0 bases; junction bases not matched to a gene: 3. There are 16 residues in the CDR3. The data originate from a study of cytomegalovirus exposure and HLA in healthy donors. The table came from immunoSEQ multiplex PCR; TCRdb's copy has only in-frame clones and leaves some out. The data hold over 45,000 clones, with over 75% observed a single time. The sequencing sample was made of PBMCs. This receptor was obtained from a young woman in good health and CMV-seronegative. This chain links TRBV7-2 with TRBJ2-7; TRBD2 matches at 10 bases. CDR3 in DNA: TGTGCCAGCAGCTTAGGGCTAGCGGGAGCCTCCTACGAGCAGTACTTC. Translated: CASSLGLAGASYEQYF.